Listed below are T cell receptor beta chains from one sample, sequenced in a study of shared clonotypes between healthy human individuals. Profiling relied on immunoSEQ multiplex PCR, and the TCRdb table lists in-frame clones only, not all of them. Of approximately 600,000 clones listed, approximately 95% were seen once; the top ten hold approximately 0.11%. The specimen was naive CD8+ T cells sorted from blood. These receptors all stem from a woman in her 30s in good health. The CDR3 runs from the conserved cysteine through the conserved F or W. A D gene is named only where the DNA matches it firmly. Some rows mark clone size as missing; the rest say once, few, many or name a class of expanded clone.

v_call: TRBV2; j_call: TRBJ2-7; d_call: TRBD1; clone_size: .; cdr3_nt: TGTGCCAGCAGTGAAACAGGGGGGAATTACGAGCAGTACTTC; cdr3_aa: CASSETGGNYEQYF
v_call: TRBV28; j_call: TRBJ2-7; d_call: .; clone_size: .; cdr3_nt: TGTGCCAGCAGCCTTGGCATAACCTCTTACGAGCAGTACTTC; cdr3_aa: CASSLGITSYEQYF
v_call: TRBV27; j_call: TRBJ2-7; d_call: .; clone_size: .; cdr3_nt: TGTGCCAGCAGCCTGGACTCCGGTGAGAACTACGAGCAGTACTTC; cdr3_aa: CASSLDSGENYEQYF
v_call: TRBV5-4; j_call: TRBJ2-7; d_call: .; clone_size: .; cdr3_nt: TGTGCCAGCAGCTTCGGGGTTGGCTACGAGCAGTACTTC; cdr3_aa: CASSFGVGYEQYF
v_call: TRBV28; j_call: TRBJ2-7; d_call: TRBD2; clone_size: .; cdr3_nt: TGTGCCAGCAGTCCGCTAGCGGGACCTTCGGGGCACGAGCAGTACTTC; cdr3_aa: CASSPLAGPSGHEQYF
v_call: TRBV23-1; j_call: TRBJ2-7; d_call: .; clone_size: once; cdr3_nt: TGCGCCAGCAGTCTTAGGCGGGATAATGACTACGAGCAGTACTTC; cdr3_aa: CASSLRRDNDYEQYF
v_call: TRBV9; j_call: TRBJ2-7; d_call: .; clone_size: .; cdr3_nt: TGTGCCAGCAGCGCTCCGACTGATTCCTACGAGCAGTACTTC; cdr3_aa: CASSAPTDSYEQYF
v_call: TRBV5-6; j_call: TRBJ2-4; d_call: TRBD2; clone_size: .; cdr3_nt: TGTGCCAGCAGCTCCGGACTAGCGGGAGGGCCACACATTCAGTACTTC; cdr3_aa: CASSSGLAGGPHIQYF
v_call: TRBV28; j_call: TRBJ1-4; d_call: TRBD1; clone_size: .; cdr3_nt: TGTGCCAGCAGGATCAGACAGGGTGCTTCTAATGAAAAACTGTTTTTT; cdr3_aa: CASRIRQGASNEKLFF
v_call: TRBV27; j_call: TRBJ2-7; d_call: .; clone_size: .; cdr3_nt: TGTGCCAGCAGTTTGTCCTGGGGCTCCTACGAGCAGTACTTC; cdr3_aa: CASSLSWGSYEQYF
v_call: TRBV9; j_call: TRBJ1-1; d_call: .; clone_size: .; cdr3_nt: TGTGCCAGCAGCGTAGGGGCCAACGGAGGGAAAAACACTGAAGCTTTCTTT; cdr3_aa: CASSVGANGGKNTEAFF
v_call: TRBV7-2; j_call: TRBJ2-7; d_call: .; clone_size: .; cdr3_nt: TGTGCCAGCAGTCAAAGCTCCTACGAGCAGTACTTC; cdr3_aa: CASSQSSYEQYF
v_call: TRBV2; j_call: TRBJ1-2; d_call: TRBD1; clone_size: .; cdr3_nt: TGTGCCAGCAGTGAGCAGGGGGCGCCGAACTATGGCTACACCTTC; cdr3_aa: CASSEQGAPNYGYTF
v_call: TRBV29-1; j_call: TRBJ2-7; d_call: .; clone_size: once; cdr3_nt: TGCAGCGTCGCTGACAGGTCATTAACCTCCTACGAGCAGTACTTC; cdr3_aa: CSVADRSLTSYEQYF
v_call: TRBV6-5; j_call: TRBJ1-2; d_call: .; clone_size: .; cdr3_nt: TGTGCCAGCAGTTACGATAACTATGGCTACACCTTC; cdr3_aa: CASSYDNYGYTF
v_call: TRBV27; j_call: TRBJ2-3; d_call: .; clone_size: .; cdr3_nt: TGTGCCAGCAGTTTTGGAGGGGGCTTTAGCACAGATACGCAGTATTTT; cdr3_aa: CASSFGGGFSTDTQYF
v_call: TRBV28; j_call: TRBJ1-2; d_call: .; clone_size: few; cdr3_nt: TGTGCCAATCGTAGGGGCTACACCTTC; cdr3_aa: CANRRGYTF
v_call: TRBV19; j_call: TRBJ2-7; d_call: TRBD2; clone_size: .; cdr3_nt: TGTGCCAGTAGTATTGATATTCGGCGGGAGGGCCAATACGAGCAGTACTTC; cdr3_aa: CASSIDIRREGQYEQYF
v_call: TRBV5-6; j_call: TRBJ2-1; d_call: .; clone_size: .; cdr3_nt: TGTGCCAGCAGCCTAGGACTTGTTTCGGATGAGCAGTTCTTC; cdr3_aa: CASSLGLVSDEQFF
v_call: TRBV28; j_call: TRBJ1-5; d_call: TRBD1; clone_size: .; cdr3_nt: TGTGCCAGCACCGGGACAGGCCTGTTTGGCAATCAGCCCCAGCATTTT; cdr3_aa: CASTGTGLFGNQPQHF
v_call: TRBV5-6; j_call: TRBJ2-1; d_call: .; clone_size: .; cdr3_nt: TGTGCCAGCAGCTTGGCGGGACTTCGGGACTTCAATGAGCAGTTCTTC; cdr3_aa: CASSLAGLRDFNEQFF
v_call: TRBV13; j_call: TRBJ1-5; d_call: .; clone_size: .; cdr3_nt: TGTGCCAGCAGCTTGGGGACCGCTAATCAGCCCCAGCATTTT; cdr3_aa: CASSLGTANQPQHF
v_call: TRBV5-1; j_call: TRBJ2-7; d_call: TRBD1; clone_size: .; cdr3_nt: TGCGCCAGCAGCTCCTGGGGACAGACTTCCTACGAGCAGTACTTC; cdr3_aa: CASSSWGQTSYEQYF
v_call: TRBV27; j_call: TRBJ2-1; d_call: .; clone_size: .; cdr3_nt: TGTGCCAGCAGTTTCTCAACGGACCCCTCCTACAATGAGCAGTTCTTC; cdr3_aa: CASSFSTDPSYNEQFF
v_call: TRBV4-1; j_call: TRBJ2-7; d_call: TRBD1; clone_size: once; cdr3_nt: TGCGCCAGCAGCCAAGTGCTAGGGGGCAGCTACGAGCAGTACTTC; cdr3_aa: CASSQVLGGSYEQYF
v_call: TRBV28; j_call: TRBJ2-7; d_call: TRBD2; clone_size: .; cdr3_nt: TGTGCCAGCAGTCGGACTAGCGGGAGGGAACCCGAGCAGTACTTC; cdr3_aa: CASSRTSGREPEQYF
v_call: TRBV25-1; j_call: TRBJ2-1; d_call: .; clone_size: .; cdr3_nt: TGTGCCAGCAGTGTAGGAGACTCTTCCTACAATGAGCAGTTCTTC; cdr3_aa: CASSVGDSSYNEQFF
v_call: TRBV7-8; j_call: TRBJ1-5; d_call: .; clone_size: .; cdr3_nt: TGTGCCAGCAGCCCATCAAGCTCCGGGCCGGAATATAGCAATCAGCCCCAGCATTTT; cdr3_aa: CASSPSSSGPEYSNQPQHF
v_call: TRBV28; j_call: TRBJ2-5; d_call: TRBD1; clone_size: .; cdr3_nt: TGTGCCAGCAGACCAGGGGGCGAGACCCAGTACTTC; cdr3_aa: CASRPGGETQYF
v_call: TRBV5-5; j_call: TRBJ2-7; d_call: .; clone_size: .; cdr3_nt: TGTGCCAGCAGCCCCACGGACCGCTCCTACGAGCAGTACTTC; cdr3_aa: CASSPTDRSYEQYF
v_call: TRBV28; j_call: TRBJ2-3; d_call: .; clone_size: .; cdr3_nt: TGTGCCAGCAGTTTGGACAGATTCACAGATACGCAGTATTTT; cdr3_aa: CASSLDRFTDTQYF
v_call: TRBV5-4; j_call: TRBJ1-3; d_call: .; clone_size: .; cdr3_nt: TGTGCCAGCAGTTCTGTGGCGGCTGGAAACACCATATATTTT; cdr3_aa: CASSSVAAGNTIYF
v_call: TRBV27; j_call: TRBJ1-1; d_call: .; clone_size: .; cdr3_nt: TGTGCCAGCAGTTTATCAGGGGCAATGAACACTGAAGCTTTCTTT; cdr3_aa: CASSLSGAMNTEAFF
v_call: TRBV6-1; j_call: TRBJ1-4; d_call: .; clone_size: .; cdr3_nt: TGTGCCAGCAGTGATCTAGGAACGTTCGGTGAAAAACTGTTTTTT; cdr3_aa: CASSDLGTFGEKLFF
v_call: TRBV28; j_call: TRBJ1-2; d_call: TRBD1; clone_size: .; cdr3_nt: TGTGCCAGCAGTGCCGGGACAGGGGGCTATAACTATGGCTACACCTTC; cdr3_aa: CASSAGTGGYNYGYTF
v_call: TRBV13; j_call: TRBJ2-1; d_call: TRBD2; clone_size: .; cdr3_nt: TGTGCCAGCAGCGCGGCGTTGGTAGCGGGCTTCAATGAGCAGTTCTTC; cdr3_aa: CASSAALVAGFNEQFF
v_call: TRBV28; j_call: TRBJ2-7; d_call: .; clone_size: .; cdr3_nt: TGTGCCAGCAGTACAGGGATAGCCTACGAGCAGTACTTC; cdr3_aa: CASSTGIAYEQYF
v_call: TRBV13; j_call: TRBJ1-1; d_call: TRBD1; clone_size: .; cdr3_nt: TGTGCCAGCAGCGGGGGACAGGGGTTGAACACTGAAGCTTTCTTT; cdr3_aa: CASSGGQGLNTEAFF
v_call: TRBV27; j_call: TRBJ2-7; d_call: .; clone_size: .; cdr3_nt: TGTGCCAGCAGTTTCCAGGTATCCTACGAGCAGTACTTC; cdr3_aa: CASSFQVSYEQYF
v_call: TRBV10-3; j_call: TRBJ1-1; d_call: TRBD1; clone_size: .; cdr3_nt: TGTGCCATCAGCGCGACAGGGGGATGGGTCACTGAAGCTTTCTTT; cdr3_aa: CAISATGGWVTEAFF
v_call: TRBV5-5; j_call: TRBJ1-1; d_call: TRBD1; clone_size: .; cdr3_nt: TGTGCCAGCAGCTTGGGGGACAGTTTATTAGGGACTGAAGCTTTCTTT; cdr3_aa: CASSLGDSLLGTEAFF
v_call: TRBV27; j_call: TRBJ2-1; d_call: TRBD2; clone_size: .; cdr3_nt: TGTGCCAGCAGTCCGACCATCTCGACTAGCTTGTGGGAGCAGTTCTTC; cdr3_aa: CASSPTISTSLWEQFF
v_call: TRBV9; j_call: TRBJ2-7; d_call: .; clone_size: .; cdr3_nt: TGTGCCAGCAGCCCCACTCCAGGACTCACCTACGAGCAGTACTTC; cdr3_aa: CASSPTPGLTYEQYF
v_call: TRBV13; j_call: TRBJ2-2; d_call: TRBD2; clone_size: .; cdr3_nt: TGTGCCAGCAGCCCCGGGACTAGCGGGAACACCGGGGAGCTGTTTTTT; cdr3_aa: CASSPGTSGNTGELFF
v_call: TRBV28; j_call: TRBJ1-5; d_call: .; clone_size: .; cdr3_nt: TGTGCCAGCAGTTTAGACGGAATAGGACCCCAGCATTTT; cdr3_aa: CASSLDGIGPQHF
v_call: TRBV28; j_call: TRBJ2-7; d_call: TRBD1; clone_size: .; cdr3_nt: TGTGCCAGCATCCCCGGGACAGGGGTCCCCTACGAGCAGTACTTC; cdr3_aa: CASIPGTGVPYEQYF
v_call: TRBV27; j_call: TRBJ1-5; d_call: .; clone_size: few; cdr3_nt: TGTGCCAGCAGTTTAGAGTCCGGACAGCCCCAGCATTTT; cdr3_aa: CASSLESGQPQHF
v_call: TRBV9; j_call: TRBJ2-5; d_call: TRBD2; clone_size: once; cdr3_nt: TGTGCCAGCAGCGAGTTTGGTAGCGGGTTGTTTGCGGAGACCCAGTACTTC; cdr3_aa: CASSEFGSGLFAETQYF
v_call: TRBV28; j_call: TRBJ2-3; d_call: .; clone_size: .; cdr3_nt: TGTGCCAGCAGTTTCCAGGGGCTGGGGACTATCCACGTCACCCGCACAGATACGCAGTATTTT; cdr3_aa: CASSFQGLGTIHVTRTDTQYF
v_call: TRBV19; j_call: TRBJ2-3; d_call: .; clone_size: .; cdr3_nt: TGTGCCAGTAGTACCGGTGGTACGCAGTATTTT; cdr3_aa: CASSTGGTQYF
v_call: TRBV28; j_call: TRBJ2-7; d_call: TRBD1; clone_size: once; cdr3_nt: TGTGCCAGCAGGGACAGGGGCTACGAGCAGTACTTC; cdr3_aa: CASRDRGYEQYF
v_call: TRBV7-9; j_call: TRBJ1-1; d_call: TRBD1; clone_size: .; cdr3_nt: TGTGCCAGCAGTCGACCAATGGACAGGGGAGAAGCTTTCTTT; cdr3_aa: CASSRPMDRGEAFF